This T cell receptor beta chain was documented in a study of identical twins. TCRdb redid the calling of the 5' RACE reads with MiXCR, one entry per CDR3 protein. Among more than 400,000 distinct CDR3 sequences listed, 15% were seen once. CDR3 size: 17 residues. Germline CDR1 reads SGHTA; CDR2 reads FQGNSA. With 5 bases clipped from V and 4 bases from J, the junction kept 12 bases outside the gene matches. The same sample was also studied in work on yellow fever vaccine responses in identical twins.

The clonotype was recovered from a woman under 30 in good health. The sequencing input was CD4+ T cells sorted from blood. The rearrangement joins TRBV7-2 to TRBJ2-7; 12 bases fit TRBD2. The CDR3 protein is CASSESQGTSGLYEQYF. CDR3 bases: TGTGCCAGCAGCGAATCCCAAGGGACTAGCGGGCTTTACGAGCAGTACTTC.